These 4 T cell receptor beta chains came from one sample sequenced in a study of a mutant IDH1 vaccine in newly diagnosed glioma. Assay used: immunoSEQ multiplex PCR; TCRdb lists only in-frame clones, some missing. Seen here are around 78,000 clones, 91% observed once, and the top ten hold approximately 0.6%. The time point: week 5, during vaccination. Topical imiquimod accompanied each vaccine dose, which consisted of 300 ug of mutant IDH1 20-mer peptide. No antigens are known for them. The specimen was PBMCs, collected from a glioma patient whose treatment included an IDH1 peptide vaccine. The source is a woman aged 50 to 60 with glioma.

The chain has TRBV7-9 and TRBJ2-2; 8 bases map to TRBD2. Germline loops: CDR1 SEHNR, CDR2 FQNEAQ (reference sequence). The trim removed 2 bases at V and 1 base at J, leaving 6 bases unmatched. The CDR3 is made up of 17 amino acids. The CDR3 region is CASSLPAGALNTGELFF. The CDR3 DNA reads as TGTGCCAGCAGCTTACCAGCGGGAGCCCTGAACACCGGGGAGCTGTTTTTT.

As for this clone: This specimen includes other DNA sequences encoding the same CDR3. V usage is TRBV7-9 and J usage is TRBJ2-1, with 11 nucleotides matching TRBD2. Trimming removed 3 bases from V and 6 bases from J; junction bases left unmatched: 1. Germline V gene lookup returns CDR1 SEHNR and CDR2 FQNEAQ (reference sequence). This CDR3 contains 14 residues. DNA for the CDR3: TGTGCCAGCAGCTTCGGGACTAGCGGCAATGAGCAGTTCTTC. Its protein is CASSFGTSGNEQFF.

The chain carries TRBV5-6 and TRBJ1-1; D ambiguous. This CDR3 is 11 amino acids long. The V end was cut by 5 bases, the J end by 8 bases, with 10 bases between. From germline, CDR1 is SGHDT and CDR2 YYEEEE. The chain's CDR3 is CASSRRVEAFF. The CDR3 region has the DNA TGTGCCAGCAGTCGACGGGTGGAAGCTTTCTTT.

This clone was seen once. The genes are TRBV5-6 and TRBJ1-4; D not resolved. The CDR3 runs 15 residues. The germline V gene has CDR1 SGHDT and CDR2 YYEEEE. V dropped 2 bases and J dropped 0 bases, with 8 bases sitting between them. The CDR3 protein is CASSFAPATNEKLFF. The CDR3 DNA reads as TGTGCCAGCAGCTTCGCCCCTGCAACTAATGAAAAACTGTTTTTT.